This TCR beta chain was captured in a study of T cell changes during pregnancy in multiple sclerosis. The germline CDR1 and CDR2 sequences are SGDLS and YYNGEE. Unmatched junction bases numbered 3, after V lost 2 bases and J lost 1 base. This CDR3 has 16 residues. This clone was observed a single time. Produced via immunoSEQ multiplex PCR; TCRdb's table is partial and in-frame only. The data hold tens of thousands of clones, with roughly nine tenths observed a single time. Specimen: CD4+ T cells from peripheral blood mononuclear cells, collected in the first trimester of pregnancy. The source of this sequence is a female donor with multiple sclerosis, enrolled in a pregnancy study. The V gene is TRBV9, the J gene TRBJ2-5; TRBD2 agrees at 12 bases. This chain's CDR3 is CASSVSSGGVQETQYF. CDR3 sequence (DNA): TGTGCCAGCAGCGTTTCTAGCGGGGGGGTCCAAGAGACCCAGTACTTC. The variable domain in full, completed from reference TRBV9 and TRBJ2-5, reads DSGVTQTPKHLITATGQRVTLRCSPRSGDLSVYWYQQSLDQGLQFLIQYYNGEERAKGNILERFSAQQFPDLHSELNLSSLELGDSALYFCASSVSSGGVQETQYFGPGTRLLVL.